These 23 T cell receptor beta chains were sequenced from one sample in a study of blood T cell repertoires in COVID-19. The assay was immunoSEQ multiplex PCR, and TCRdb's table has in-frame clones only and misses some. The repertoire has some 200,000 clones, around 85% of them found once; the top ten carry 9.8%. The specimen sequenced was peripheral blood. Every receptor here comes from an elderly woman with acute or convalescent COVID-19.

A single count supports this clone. The CDR3 DNA is TGTGCCAGCGGGAAACAGGGGGAAACTGAAGCTTTCTTT. This encodes CASGKQGETEAFF. This chain joins TRBV9 and TRBJ1-1; 8 bases align to TRBD1. The CDR3 sequence is 13 residues long. The V segment lost 7 bases and the J segment 5 bases; nucleotides outside the gene matches: 7. Germline-derived CDR1 and CDR2 are SGDLS and YYNGEE.

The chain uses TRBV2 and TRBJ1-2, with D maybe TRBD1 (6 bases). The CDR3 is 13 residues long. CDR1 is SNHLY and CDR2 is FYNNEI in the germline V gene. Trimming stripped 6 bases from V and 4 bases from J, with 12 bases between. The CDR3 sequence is CASRLQGAYGYTF. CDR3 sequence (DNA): TGTGCCAGCAGGCTACAGGGCGCCTATGGCTACACCTTC.

The CDR3 coding sequence is TGCGCCAGCAGCTTGGGACAACTTGAAAAACTGTTTTTT. Encoded protein: CASSLGQLEKLFF. The chain joins TRBV5-1 to TRBJ1-4; D call uncertain. This CDR3 comprises 13 residues. Germline values: CDR1 SGHRS, CDR2 YFSETQ. Deletions cut 0 bases from V and 7 bases from J, with 7 bases between.

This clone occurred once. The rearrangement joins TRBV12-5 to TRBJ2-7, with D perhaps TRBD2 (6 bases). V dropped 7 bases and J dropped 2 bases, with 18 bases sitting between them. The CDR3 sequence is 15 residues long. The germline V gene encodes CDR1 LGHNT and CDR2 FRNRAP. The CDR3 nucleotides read TGTGCTAGTGCCCGCGGCGGGATATTGGCCTACGAGCAGTACTTC. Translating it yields CASARGGILAYEQYF. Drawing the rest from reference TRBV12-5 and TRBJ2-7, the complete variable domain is DARVTQTPRHKVTEMGQEVTMRCQPILGHNTVFWYRQTMMQGLELLAYFRNRAPLDDSGMPKDRFSAEMPDATLATLKIQPSEPRDSAVYFCASARGGILAYEQYFGPGTRLTVT.

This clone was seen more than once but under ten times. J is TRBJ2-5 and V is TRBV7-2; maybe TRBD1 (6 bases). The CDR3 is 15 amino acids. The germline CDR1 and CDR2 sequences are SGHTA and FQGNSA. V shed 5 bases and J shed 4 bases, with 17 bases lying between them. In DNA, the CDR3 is TGTGCCAGCAGCCCCCTGCCAGGGGCGGGAGAGACCCAGTACTTC. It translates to CASSPLPGAGETQYF.

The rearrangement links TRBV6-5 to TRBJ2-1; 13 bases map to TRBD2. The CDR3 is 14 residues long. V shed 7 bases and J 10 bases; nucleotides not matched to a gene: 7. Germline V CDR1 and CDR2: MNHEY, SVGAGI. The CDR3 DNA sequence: TGTGCCAGCATTAACCTACTAGCGGGAGGGGAGCAGTTCTTC. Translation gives CASINLLAGGEQFF.

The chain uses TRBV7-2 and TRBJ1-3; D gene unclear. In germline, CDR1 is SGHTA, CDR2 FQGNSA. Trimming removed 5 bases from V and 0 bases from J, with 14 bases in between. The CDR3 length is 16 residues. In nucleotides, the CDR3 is TGTGCCAGCAGCCAACTATCGCGTAGCTCTGGAAACACCATATATTTT. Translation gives CASSQLSRSSGNTIYF.

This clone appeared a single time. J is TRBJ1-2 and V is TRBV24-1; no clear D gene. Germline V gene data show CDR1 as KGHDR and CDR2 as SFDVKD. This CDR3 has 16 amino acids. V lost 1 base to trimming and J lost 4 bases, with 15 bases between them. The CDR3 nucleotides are TGTGCCACCAGTGATTTATGGCAGAATACCGTCTATGGCTACACCTTC. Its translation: CATSDLWQNTVYGYTF.

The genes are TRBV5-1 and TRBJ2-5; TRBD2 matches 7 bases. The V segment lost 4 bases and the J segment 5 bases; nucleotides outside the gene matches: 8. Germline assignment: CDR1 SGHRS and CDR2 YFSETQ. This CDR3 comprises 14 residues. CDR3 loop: CASSPRTSGETQYF. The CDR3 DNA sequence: TGCGCCAGCAGCCCCCGGACTAGTGGGGAGACCCAGTACTTC.

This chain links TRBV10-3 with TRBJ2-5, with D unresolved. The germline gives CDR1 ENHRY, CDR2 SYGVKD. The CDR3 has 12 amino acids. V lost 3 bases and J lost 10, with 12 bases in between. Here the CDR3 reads CAISDRSVIQYF. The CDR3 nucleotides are TGTGCCATCAGTGACCGGTCCGTAATCCAGTACTTC.

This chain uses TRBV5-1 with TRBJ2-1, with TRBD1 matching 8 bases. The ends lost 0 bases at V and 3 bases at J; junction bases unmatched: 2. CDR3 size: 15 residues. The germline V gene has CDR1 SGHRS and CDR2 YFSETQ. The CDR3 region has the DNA TGCGCCAGCAGCTTGGTGACAGGGGACTACAATGAGCAGTTCTTC. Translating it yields CASSLVTGDYNEQFF. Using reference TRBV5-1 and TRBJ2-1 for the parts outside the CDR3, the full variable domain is KAGVTQTPRYLIKTRGQQVTLSCSPISGHRSVSWYQQTPGQGLQFLFEYFSETQRNKGNFPGRFSGRQFSNSRSEMNVSTLELGDSALYLCASSLVTGDYNEQFFGPGTRLTVL.

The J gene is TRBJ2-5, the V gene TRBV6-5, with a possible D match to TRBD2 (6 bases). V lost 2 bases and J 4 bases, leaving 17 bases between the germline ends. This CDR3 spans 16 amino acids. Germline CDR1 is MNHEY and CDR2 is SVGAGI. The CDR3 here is CASSYANGGGGETQYF. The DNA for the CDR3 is TGTGCCAGCAGTTACGCAAATGGGGGAGGTGGAGAGACCCAGTACTTC.

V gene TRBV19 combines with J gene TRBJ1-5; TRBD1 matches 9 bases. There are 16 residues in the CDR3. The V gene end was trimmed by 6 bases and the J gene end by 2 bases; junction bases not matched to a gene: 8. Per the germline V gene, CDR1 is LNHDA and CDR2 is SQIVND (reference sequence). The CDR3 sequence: CASSRQGGTGNQPQHF. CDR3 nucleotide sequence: TGTGCCAGTAGCAGACAGGGGGGCACGGGCAATCAGCCCCAGCATTTT.

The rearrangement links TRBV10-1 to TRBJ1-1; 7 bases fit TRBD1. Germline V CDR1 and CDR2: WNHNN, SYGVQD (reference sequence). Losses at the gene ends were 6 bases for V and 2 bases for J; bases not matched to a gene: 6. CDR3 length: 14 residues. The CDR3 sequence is CASRETGVNTEAFF. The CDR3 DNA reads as TGCGCCAGCAGGGAAACAGGGGTTAACACTGAAGCTTTCTTT.

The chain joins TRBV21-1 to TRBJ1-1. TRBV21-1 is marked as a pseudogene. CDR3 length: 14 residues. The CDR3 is CASSKARPNTEAFF. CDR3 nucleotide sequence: TGTGCCAGCAGCAAAGCGAGGCCCAACACTGAAGCTTTCTTT.

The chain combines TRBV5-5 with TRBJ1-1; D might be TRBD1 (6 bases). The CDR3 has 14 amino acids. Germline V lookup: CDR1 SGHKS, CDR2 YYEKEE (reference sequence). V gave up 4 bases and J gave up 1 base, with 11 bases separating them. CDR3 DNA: TGTGCCAGCAGCCTAATACAGGGGAACACTGAAGCTTTCTTT. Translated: CASSLIQGNTEAFF.

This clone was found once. The CDR3 DNA reads as TGTGCCAGCAGTGGGGCGGAGAACTATGGCTACACCTTC. Translated, it gives CASSGAENYGYTF. The chain uses TRBV6-6 and TRBJ1-2, with D possibly TRBD1 on 5 matching bases. CDR3 length: 13 residues. Germline V gene sequence: CDR1 MNHNY, CDR2 SVGAGI (reference sequence). Between the trimmed V and J ends, which lost 5 bases and 2 bases, there was a span of 9 bases.

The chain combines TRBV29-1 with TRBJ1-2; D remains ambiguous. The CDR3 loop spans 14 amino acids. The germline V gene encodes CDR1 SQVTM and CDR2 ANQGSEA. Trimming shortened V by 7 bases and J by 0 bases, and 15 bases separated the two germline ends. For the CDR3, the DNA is TGCAGCGCTTCCGATCGGGTCGCTAACTATGGCTACACCTTC. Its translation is CSASDRVANYGYTF.

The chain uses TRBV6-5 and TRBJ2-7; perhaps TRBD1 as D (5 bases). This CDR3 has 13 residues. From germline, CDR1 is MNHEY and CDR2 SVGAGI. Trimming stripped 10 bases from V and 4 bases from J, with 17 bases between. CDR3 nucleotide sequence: TGTGCCACCCGGACAACATCCTCTTACGAGCAGTACTTC. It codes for CATRTTSSYEQYF.

CDR3 bases: TGTGCCAGTAGACCCAGGGGCCTAGCCGGAAACACCATATATTTT. It encodes CASRPRGLAGNTIYF. The V and J genes are TRBV19 and TRBJ1-3; D might be TRBD1 (6 bases). This CDR3 is 15 amino acids long. The germline CDR1 and CDR2 sequences are LNHDA and SQIVND (reference sequence). Trimming took 6 bases from V and 4 from J, leaving 16 bases between them. The full variable domain, its missing parts supplied by reference TRBV19 and TRBJ1-3, is DGGITQSPKYLFRKEGQNVTLSCEQNLNHDAMYWYRQDPGQGLRLIYYSQIVNDFQKGDIAEGYSVSREKKESFPLTVTSAQKNPTAFYLCASRPRGLAGNTIYFGEGSWLTVV.

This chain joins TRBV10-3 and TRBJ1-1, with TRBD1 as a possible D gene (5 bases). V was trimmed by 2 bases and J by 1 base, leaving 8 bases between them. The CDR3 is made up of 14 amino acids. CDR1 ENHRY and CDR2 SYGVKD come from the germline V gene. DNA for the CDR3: TGTGCCATCAGTGAGGGGCAGGGGAACACTGAAGCTTTCTTT. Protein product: CAISEGQGNTEAFF.

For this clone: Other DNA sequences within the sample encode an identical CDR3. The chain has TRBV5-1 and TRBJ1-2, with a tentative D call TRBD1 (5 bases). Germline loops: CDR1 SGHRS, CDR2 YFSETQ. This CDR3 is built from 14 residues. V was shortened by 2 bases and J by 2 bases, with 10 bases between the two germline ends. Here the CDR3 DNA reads TGCGCCAGCAGCTTATTGCAGGGAAACTATGGCTACACCTTC. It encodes CASSLLQGNYGYTF.

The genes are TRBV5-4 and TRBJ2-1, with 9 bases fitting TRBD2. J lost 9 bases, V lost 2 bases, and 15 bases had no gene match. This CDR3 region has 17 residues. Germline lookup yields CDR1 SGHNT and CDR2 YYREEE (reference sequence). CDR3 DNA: TGTGCCAGCAGCTTCCCTAGCGGGGCCCCCCCTACAAGTGAGCAGTTCTTC. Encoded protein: CASSFPSGAPPTSEQFF.